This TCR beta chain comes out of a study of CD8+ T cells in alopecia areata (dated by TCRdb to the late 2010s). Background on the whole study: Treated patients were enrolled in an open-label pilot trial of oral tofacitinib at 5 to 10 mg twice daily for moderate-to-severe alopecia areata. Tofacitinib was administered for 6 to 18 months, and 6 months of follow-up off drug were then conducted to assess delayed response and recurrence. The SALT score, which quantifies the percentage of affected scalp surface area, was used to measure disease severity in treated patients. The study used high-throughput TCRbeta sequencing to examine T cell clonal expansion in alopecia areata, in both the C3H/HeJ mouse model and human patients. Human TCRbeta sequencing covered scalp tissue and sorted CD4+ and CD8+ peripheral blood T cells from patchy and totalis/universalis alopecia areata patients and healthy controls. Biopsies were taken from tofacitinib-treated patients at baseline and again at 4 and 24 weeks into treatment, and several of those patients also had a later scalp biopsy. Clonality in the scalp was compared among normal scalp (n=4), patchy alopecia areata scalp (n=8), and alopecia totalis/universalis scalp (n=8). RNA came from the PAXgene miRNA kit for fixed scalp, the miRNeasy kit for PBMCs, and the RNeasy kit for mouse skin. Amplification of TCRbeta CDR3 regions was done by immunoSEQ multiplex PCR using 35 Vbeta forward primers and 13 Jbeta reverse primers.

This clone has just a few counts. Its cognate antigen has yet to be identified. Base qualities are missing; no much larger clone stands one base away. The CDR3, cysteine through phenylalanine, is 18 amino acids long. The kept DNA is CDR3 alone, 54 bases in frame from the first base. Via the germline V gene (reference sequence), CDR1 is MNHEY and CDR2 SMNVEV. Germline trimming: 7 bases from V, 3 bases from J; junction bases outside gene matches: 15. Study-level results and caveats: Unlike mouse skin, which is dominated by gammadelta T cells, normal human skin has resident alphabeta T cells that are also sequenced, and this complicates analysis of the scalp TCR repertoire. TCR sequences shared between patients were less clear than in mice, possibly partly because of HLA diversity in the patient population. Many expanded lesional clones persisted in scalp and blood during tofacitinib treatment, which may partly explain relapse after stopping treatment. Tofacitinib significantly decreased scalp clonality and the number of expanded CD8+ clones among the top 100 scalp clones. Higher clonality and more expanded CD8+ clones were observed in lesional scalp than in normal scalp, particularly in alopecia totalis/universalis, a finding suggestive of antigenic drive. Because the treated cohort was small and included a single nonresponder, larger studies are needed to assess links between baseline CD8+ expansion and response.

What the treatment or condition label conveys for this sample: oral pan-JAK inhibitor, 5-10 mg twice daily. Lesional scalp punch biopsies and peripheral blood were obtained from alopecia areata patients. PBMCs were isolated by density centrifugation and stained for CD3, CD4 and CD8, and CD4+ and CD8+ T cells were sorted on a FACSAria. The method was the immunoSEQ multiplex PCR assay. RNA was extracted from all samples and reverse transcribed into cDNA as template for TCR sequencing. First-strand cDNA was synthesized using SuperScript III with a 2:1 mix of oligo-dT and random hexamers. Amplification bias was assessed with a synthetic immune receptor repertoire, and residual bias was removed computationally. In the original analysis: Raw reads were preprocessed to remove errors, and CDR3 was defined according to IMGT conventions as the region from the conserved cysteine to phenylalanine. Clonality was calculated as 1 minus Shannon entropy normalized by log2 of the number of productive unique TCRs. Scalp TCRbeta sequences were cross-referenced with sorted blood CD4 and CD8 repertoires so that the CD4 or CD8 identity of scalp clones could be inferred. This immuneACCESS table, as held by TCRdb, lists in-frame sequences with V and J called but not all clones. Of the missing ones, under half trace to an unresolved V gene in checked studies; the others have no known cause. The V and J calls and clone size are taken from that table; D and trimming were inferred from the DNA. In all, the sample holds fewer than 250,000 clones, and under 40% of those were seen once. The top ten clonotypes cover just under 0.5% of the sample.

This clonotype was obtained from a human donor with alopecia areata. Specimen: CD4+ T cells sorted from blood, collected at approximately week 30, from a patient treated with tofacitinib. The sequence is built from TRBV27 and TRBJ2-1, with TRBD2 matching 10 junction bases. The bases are TGTGCCAGCACCCGGGAGGGACCCACTAGCGGGGTCTACAATGAGCAGTTCTTC. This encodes CASTREGPTSGVYNEQFF.